This is a list of T cell receptor beta chains from one sample in a study of STAT5B mutations in CD4+ large granular lymphocyte leukemia. Measured with immunoSEQ multiplex PCR; TCRdb has only the in-frame clones, and not every one. The data show more than 9,500 clones, roughly 83% seen once. The sequencing sample was made of PBMCs. The receptors shown here come from a man aged 60-69 years with CD4+ T-cell large granular lymphocyte leukemia. The CDR3 runs from the conserved cysteine through the conserved F or W. Each record gives: J gene, V gene, CDR3 protein.

j_call: TRBJ1-2; v_call: TRBV19; cdr3_aa: CASRRSQGHGYTF
j_call: TRBJ2-7; v_call: TRBV5-1; cdr3_aa: CASSLDRPYEQYF
j_call: TRBJ2-7; v_call: TRBV15; cdr3_aa: CATGLQGRDEQYF
j_call: TRBJ2-6; v_call: TRBV2; cdr3_aa: CASGRLPANVLTF
j_call: TRBJ2-3; v_call: TRBV5-1; cdr3_aa: CASRRGSMTSTDTQYF
j_call: TRBJ2-5; v_call: TRBV28; cdr3_aa: CASSNQPRTTETQYF
j_call: TRBJ2-1; v_call: TRBV4-3; cdr3_aa: CASSRGRDNEQFF
j_call: TRBJ2-3; v_call: TRBV25-1; cdr3_aa: CASSEGDTARGSTDTQYF
j_call: TRBJ1-1; v_call: TRBV15; cdr3_aa: CATSREQGYNEAFF
j_call: TRBJ2-1; v_call: TRBV5-8; cdr3_aa: CASSLGLAGNEQFF
j_call: TRBJ1-4; v_call: TRBV7-9; cdr3_aa: CASSPSLSGYSLFF
j_call: TRBJ2-3; v_call: TRBV6-4; cdr3_aa: CASSSSGGTDTQYF
j_call: TRBJ2-6; v_call: TRBV4-3; cdr3_aa: CASSQQGQGASGANVLTF
j_call: TRBJ2-7; v_call: TRBV25-1; cdr3_aa: CASSEPYRGVGEQYF
j_call: TRBJ2-7; v_call: TRBV19; cdr3_aa: CASSIAGLGDHEQYF
j_call: TRBJ1-2; v_call: TRBV11-2; cdr3_aa: CASSLVQAAFNYGYTF
j_call: TRBJ1-2; v_call: TRBV5-1; cdr3_aa: CASSQSGQGYGQGYTF
j_call: TRBJ1-1; v_call: TRBV6-5; cdr3_aa: CASSSPRDASTEAFF
j_call: TRBJ2-2; v_call: TRBV2; cdr3_aa: CASRENTGELFF
j_call: TRBJ2-7; v_call: TRBV30; cdr3_aa: CAWSVGWQGFSYEQYF
j_call: TRBJ2-3; v_call: TRBV28; cdr3_aa: CASSLWGPGSDDSTDTQYF
j_call: TRBJ2-5; v_call: TRBV7-6; cdr3_aa: CASSLAVSGTVETQYF
j_call: TRBJ2-1; v_call: TRBV11-3; cdr3_aa: CASSPRTSLINEQFF
j_call: TRBJ2-5; v_call: TRBV4-2; cdr3_aa: CASSQTQQETQYF
j_call: TRBJ1-1; v_call: TRBV27; cdr3_aa: CASSLFKGWSVTEAFF
j_call: TRBJ1-5; v_call: TRBV4-3; cdr3_aa: CASSGARYQPQHF
j_call: TRBJ2-7; v_call: TRBV28; cdr3_aa: CASSSFRQHEQYF
j_call: TRBJ1-5; v_call: TRBV15; cdr3_aa: CATSRDPETGNTYGGNQPQHF
j_call: TRBJ1-4; v_call: TRBV6-5; cdr3_aa: CASSPGQGPEKLFF
j_call: TRBJ2-3; v_call: TRBV5-4; cdr3_aa: CASSSYYLAGGPVDTQYF
j_call: TRBJ2-7; v_call: TRBV28; cdr3_aa: CASSLPPYEQYF
j_call: TRBJ1-1; v_call: TRBV11-2; cdr3_aa: CASTTGVGGMNTEAFF
j_call: TRBJ2-1; v_call: TRBV7-6; cdr3_aa: CASSLSSGGDFYNEQFF
j_call: TRBJ1-3; v_call: TRBV30; cdr3_aa: CAWSEGGNTIYF
j_call: TRBJ1-2; v_call: TRBV28; cdr3_aa: CASRSGRAEGYTF
j_call: TRBJ1-2; v_call: TRBV6-5; cdr3_aa: CASSYNYRGPYGYTF
j_call: TRBJ1-5; v_call: TRBV18; cdr3_aa: CASSPDVGQGLNQPQHF
j_call: TRBJ2-7; v_call: TRBV4-1; cdr3_aa: CASSQEVGAYEQYF
j_call: TRBJ2-5; v_call: TRBV4-1; cdr3_aa: CASSQANLGGETQYF
j_call: TRBJ1-3; v_call: TRBV30; cdr3_aa: CAWNPCDYF
j_call: TRBJ1-1; v_call: TRBV6-5; cdr3_aa: CASTSQGYTEAFF
j_call: TRBJ2-5; v_call: TRBV5-4; cdr3_aa: CASSLEFKETQYF
j_call: TRBJ2-7; v_call: TRBV15; cdr3_aa: CATSRDQGYEQYF
j_call: TRBJ2-1; v_call: TRBV6-1; cdr3_aa: CASSATSLTGNEQFF
j_call: TRBJ2-7; v_call: TRBV4-1; cdr3_aa: CASSYLADKPYEQYF
j_call: TRBJ2-2; v_call: TRBV7-6; cdr3_aa: CASSSLLGLSGGELFF
j_call: TRBJ2-5; v_call: TRBV21-1; cdr3_aa: CASSKGSGLAGALNPGETQYF
j_call: TRBJ1-4; v_call: TRBV23-1; cdr3_aa: CARGPKVVGMSKLFF
j_call: TRBJ2-7; v_call: TRBV27; cdr3_aa: CASSLGQGPPYEQYF
j_call: TRBJ1-4; v_call: TRBV7-2; cdr3_aa: CASAIPGGTNEKLFF
j_call: TRBJ1-2; v_call: TRBV27; cdr3_aa: CASSIGSNYGYTF
j_call: TRBJ2-7; v_call: TRBV20-1; cdr3_aa: CRPTKVEQYF
j_call: TRBJ2-7; v_call: TRBV11-2; cdr3_aa: CASSLGQGFVYEQYF
j_call: TRBJ1-5; v_call: TRBV2; cdr3_aa: CASTAQGGQPQHF
j_call: TRBJ1-4; v_call: TRBV2; cdr3_aa: CASSSDRGGEKLFF